This T cell receptor beta chain was captured in a study of blood T cell repertoires in COVID-19. Overall study context: T cells, B-cell-depleted T cells, or PBMCs supplied cDNA or gDNA.

Source study methods: Reference gene primer amplification yielded estimated nucleated cell counts. Produced via immunoSEQ multiplex PCR; TCRdb's table is partial and in-frame only. V and J calls and clone size are as listed in that table; D and trimming were resolved from the DNA. The sample consists of about 200,000 clones, 75% to 85% of them appearing once. This clone was detected a few times. CDR1 is SEHNR, CDR2 FQNEAQ, per germline (reference sequence). Deletions cut 5 bases from V and 0 bases from J, with 11 bases between. This CDR3 region has 15 residues. The rearrangement uses TRBV7-9 and TRBJ2-1, with D uncertain. The sample comprised peripheral blood. The clonotype comes from an elderly woman with COVID-19, enrolled during active disease. CDR3 region: CASSGRVSSYNEQFF. The CDR3 region has the DNA TGTGCCAGCAGCGGCCGGGTGAGCTCCTACAATGAGCAGTTCTTC.